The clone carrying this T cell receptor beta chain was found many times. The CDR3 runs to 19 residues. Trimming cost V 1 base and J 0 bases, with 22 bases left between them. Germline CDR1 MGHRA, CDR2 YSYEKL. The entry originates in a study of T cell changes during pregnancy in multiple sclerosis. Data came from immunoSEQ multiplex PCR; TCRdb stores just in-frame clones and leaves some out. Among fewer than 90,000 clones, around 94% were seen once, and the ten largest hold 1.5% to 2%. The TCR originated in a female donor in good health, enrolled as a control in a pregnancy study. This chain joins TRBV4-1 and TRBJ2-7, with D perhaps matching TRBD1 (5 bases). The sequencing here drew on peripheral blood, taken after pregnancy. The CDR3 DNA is TGCGCCAGCAGCCAAGTAATCCAGGGATCGGCCTCCAGCTCCTACGAGCAGTACTTC. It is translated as CASSQVIQGSASSSYEQYF.